The 8 T cell receptor beta chains below come from one sample, sequenced in a study of cytomegalovirus exposure and HLA in healthy donors (TCRdb year 2017). The method behind the library was the immunoSEQ multiplex PCR assay. For the multiplex PCR, a mixture combining 60 forward primers for TCR Vbeta segments and 13 reverse primers for TCR Jbeta segments was used. TCRdb re-hosts the immuneACCESS table, in-frame sequences only. Its copies lack some clones; in the studies checked, an unresolved V gene accounts for under half of them, and the cause for the rest is not known. The sample contains approximately 170,000 clones, approximately 82% of them found a single time. The ten largest clonotypes hold less than 5.5% of the sample. The sequencing input was PBMCs. All receptors come from a male donor in good health and CMV-seronegative.

V is TRBV4-2 and J is TRBJ1-4; the D gene is possibly TRBD1 (6 bases). This CDR3 is 19 amino acids long. The V and J ends lost 2 bases and 3 bases respectively, with 22 bases between them. The germline gives CDR1 LGHNA, CDR2 YNFKEQ. CDR3 region: CASSQLGGGRATANEKLFF. CDR3 nucleotide sequence: TGTGCCAGCAGCCAACTTGGGGGCGGCAGGGCCACAGCTAATGAAAAACTGTTTTTT.

This clone came up once. CDR3 DNA: TGTGCCAGTAGTCCTCAGGGACAGGGTTTCTCCGGGGAGCTGTTTTTT. It is translated as CASSPQGQGFSGELFF. The V and J genes are TRBV19 and TRBJ2-2; TRBD1 matches at 9 bases. The CDR3 is 16 residues long. Germline V lookup: CDR1 LNHDA, CDR2 SQIVND (reference sequence). Trimming removed 5 bases from V and 6 bases from J; junction bases left unmatched: 10.

This clone has only a few counts. The rearrangement uses TRBV7-9 and TRBJ1-3; possibly TRBD1 for D (6 bases). CDR3 size: 17 residues. Between the trimmed V and J ends, which lost 5 bases and 1 base, there was a span of 18 bases. Germline V lookup: CDR1 SEHNR, CDR2 FQNEAQ (reference sequence). The chain's CDR3 is CASSRGTGDISGNTIYF. The CDR3 DNA is TGTGCCAGCAGCAGAGGAACCGGGGACATATCTGGAAACACCATATATTTT.

This chain joins TRBV27 and TRBJ2-2; 16 bases map to TRBD2. V was pared by 3 bases and J by 7 bases, with 5 bases of the junction left unmatched. Germline V lookup: CDR1 MNHEY, CDR2 SMNVEV (reference sequence). The CDR3 runs to 17 residues. This chain's CDR3 is CASSLGLAGGLDGELFF. In DNA form, the CDR3 reads TGTGCCAGCAGTTTGGGACTAGCGGGGGGGCTAGACGGGGAGCTGTTTTTT.

The chain recombines TRBV7-6 with TRBJ2-1; D not certain. This CDR3 is built from 13 residues. CDR1 is SGHVS and CDR2 is FNYEAQ in the germline V gene. V was pared by 2 bases and J by 6 bases, with 8 bases between. This chain's CDR3 is CASSLSASNEQFF. CDR3 bases: TGTGCCAGCAGCTTATCAGCTAGCAATGAGCAGTTCTTC.

The chain has TRBV25-1 and TRBJ2-1; tentative D call: TRBD2 (6 bases). There are 13 residues in the CDR3. CDR1 is MGHDK, CDR2 SYGVNS, per germline. The V end lost 6 bases, the J end lost 8 bases, and 14 bases lay between the germline ends. The CDR3 spells CASRDYPRDEQFF. CDR3 nucleotide sequence: TGTGCCAGCAGGGACTACCCGCGCGATGAGCAGTTCTTC.

The CDR3 is CASSQVGQGSGEQYF. The CDR3 nucleotides are TGTGCCAGCAGCCAAGTTGGACAGGGAAGCGGGGAGCAGTACTTC. The V and J genes are TRBV14 and TRBJ2-5; tentatively, D is TRBD1 (8 bases). Germline V gene sequence: CDR1 SGHDN, CDR2 FVKESK. The CDR3 is 15 residues long. Trimming removed 1 base at V and 11 bases at J, with 20 bases between.

The chain carries TRBV10-3 and TRBJ2-5, with a weak D call TRBD2 (6 bases). V was trimmed by 9 bases and J by 5 bases, leaving 16 bases between them. CDR1 and CDR2 from the germline V gene are ENHRY and SYGVKD. There are 13 residues in the CDR3. The CDR3 is CAMDSGVGETQYF. In nucleotides, the CDR3 is TGTGCCATGGACTCGGGGGTGGGGGAGACCCAGTACTTC.